The 3 T cell receptor beta chains below come from one sample, sequenced in a study of T cells in Graves' hyperthyroidism and ophthalmopathy. Amplification targeted TCR beta CDR3 regions from RNA transcripts. Using the HTBI primer set, a first-round RT-PCR was run on the TCR CDR3. TCRdb reprocessed the multiplex PCR reads with MiXCR, giving one entry per CDR3 protein. The repertoire holds more than 350,000 distinct CDR3 sequences, about 15% seen once, with about 33% in the top ten. The sample was blood. These receptors were collected from a woman aged 25 to 39 with Graves' hyperthyroidism.

This clonotype was detected many times. The chain uses TRBV11-1 and TRBJ2-1; 8 bases match TRBD2. V was pared by 3 bases and J by 7 bases, with 2 bases of the junction left unmatched. Germline CDR1 SGHAT, CDR2 FQDESV (reference sequence). The CDR3 runs 13 residues. Here the CDR3 DNA reads TGTGCCAGCAGCTTTGGACTAGCTAATGAGCAGTTCTTC. Translated, it gives CASSFGLANEQFF.

The chain joins TRBV6-5 to TRBJ1-2, with D uncertain. The germline gives CDR1 MNHEY, CDR2 SVGAGI. The CDR3 loop spans 15 amino acids. The germline V and J ends were trimmed by 1 base and 0 bases, with 9 bases remaining between them. CDR3 coding DNA: TGTGCCAGCAGTTACTTGGCTAATACTAACTATGGCTACACCTTC. Translated: CASSYLANTNYGYTF.

There are many counts of this clonotype. The rearrangement joins TRBV3-1 to TRBJ1-1; D not resolved. Trimming left V 1 base short and J 1 base short, with 4 bases between. The germline V gene encodes CDR1 LGHDT and CDR2 YNNKEL (reference sequence). The CDR3 runs to 13 residues. CDR3 DNA sequence: TGTGCCAGCAGCCAAGGCAAGAACACTGAAGCTTTCTTT. Its protein product is CASSQGKNTEAFF.